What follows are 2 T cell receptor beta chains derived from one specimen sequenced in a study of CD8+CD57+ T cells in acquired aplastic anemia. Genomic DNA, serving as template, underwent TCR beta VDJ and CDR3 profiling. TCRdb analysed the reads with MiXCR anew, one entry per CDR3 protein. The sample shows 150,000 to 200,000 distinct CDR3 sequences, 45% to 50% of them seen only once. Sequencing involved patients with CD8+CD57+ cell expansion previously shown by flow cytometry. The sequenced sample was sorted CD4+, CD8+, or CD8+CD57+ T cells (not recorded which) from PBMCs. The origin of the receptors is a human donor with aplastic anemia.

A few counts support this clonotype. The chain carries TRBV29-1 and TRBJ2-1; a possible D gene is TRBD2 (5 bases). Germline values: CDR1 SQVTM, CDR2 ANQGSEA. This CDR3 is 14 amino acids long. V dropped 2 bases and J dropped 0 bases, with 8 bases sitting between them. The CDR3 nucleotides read TGCAGCGTTGAACGGGGTAGCTCCTACAATGAGCAGTTCTTC. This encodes CSVERGSSYNEQFF.

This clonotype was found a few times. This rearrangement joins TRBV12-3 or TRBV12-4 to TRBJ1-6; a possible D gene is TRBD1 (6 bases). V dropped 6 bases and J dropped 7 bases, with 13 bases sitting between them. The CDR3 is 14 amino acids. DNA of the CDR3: TGTGCCAGCAGAGAACAGGGCTCGAATTCACCCCTCCACTTT. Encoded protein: CASREQGSNSPLHF.